This T cell receptor beta chain was documented in a study of blood T cell repertoires in COVID-19. This clone was found a few times. Sequencing was performed with immunoSEQ multiplex PCR; in TCRdb, only in-frame clones are kept and a portion is missing. The table lists 250,000 to 300,000 clones, roughly 86% of them singletons, with approximately 11% in the top ten. This CDR3 region has 15 residues. Germline V CDR1 and CDR2: LNHNV, YYDKDF (reference sequence). With V trimmed by 1 base and J by 6 bases, 9 bases remained unmatched. Seattle participants joined during active infection and were tracked over time.

Input material: peripheral blood. This sequence joins TRBV15 and TRBJ2-7, with 7 bases matching TRBD2. This receptor was obtained from a young woman with COVID-19, enrolled during active disease. DNA of the CDR3: TGTGCCACCAGCAGAGCGGCCAGGGAGGGATCCGAGCAGTACTTC. Translated: CATSRAAREGSEQYF.